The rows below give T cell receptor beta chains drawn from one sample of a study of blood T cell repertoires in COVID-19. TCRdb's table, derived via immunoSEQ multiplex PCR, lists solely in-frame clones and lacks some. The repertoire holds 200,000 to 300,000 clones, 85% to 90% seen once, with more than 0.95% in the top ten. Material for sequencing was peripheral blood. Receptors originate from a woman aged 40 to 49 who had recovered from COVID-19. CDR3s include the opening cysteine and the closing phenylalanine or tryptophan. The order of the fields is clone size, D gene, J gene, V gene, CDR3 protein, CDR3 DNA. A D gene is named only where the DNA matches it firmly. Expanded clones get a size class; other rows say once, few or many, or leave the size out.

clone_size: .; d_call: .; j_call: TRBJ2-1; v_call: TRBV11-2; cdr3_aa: CASSRGAGPYNEQFF; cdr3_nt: TGTGCCAGCAGCCGGGGGGCAGGGCCCTACAATGAGCAGTTCTTC
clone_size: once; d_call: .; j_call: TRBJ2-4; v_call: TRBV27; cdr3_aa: CASSLSGRGSTKNIQYF; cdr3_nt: TGTGCCAGCAGTTTATCGGGGAGGGGGTCGACCAAAAACATTCAGTACTTC
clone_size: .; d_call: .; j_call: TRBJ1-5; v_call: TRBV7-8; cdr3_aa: CASSLGGGHQPQHF; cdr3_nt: TGTGCCAGCAGCCTCGGGGGGGGACATCAGCCCCAGCATTTT
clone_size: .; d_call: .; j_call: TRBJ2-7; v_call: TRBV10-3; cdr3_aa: CAICDGGKSYEQYF; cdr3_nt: TGTGCCATCTGCGACGGGGGAAAATCCTACGAGCAGTACTTC
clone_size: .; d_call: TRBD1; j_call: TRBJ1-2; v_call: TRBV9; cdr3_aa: CASSPRDRGRKLGGYTF; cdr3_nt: TGTGCCAGCAGCCCCCGGGACAGGGGGCGAAAACTAGGTGGCTACACCTTC
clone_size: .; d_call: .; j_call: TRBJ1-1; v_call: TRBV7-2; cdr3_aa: CASSTRLRTEAFF; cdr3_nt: TGTGCCAGCAGCACACGACTGCGGACTGAAGCTTTCTTT
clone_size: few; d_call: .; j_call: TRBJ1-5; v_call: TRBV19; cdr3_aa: CASKGGLGNQPQHF; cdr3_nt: TGTGCCAGTAAGGGGGGGTTGGGAAATCAGCCCCAGCATTTT
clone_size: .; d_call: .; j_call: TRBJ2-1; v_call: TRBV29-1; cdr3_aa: CSVVWAGGAYNEQFF; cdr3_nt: TGCAGCGTTGTTTGGGCTGGAGGGGCCTACAATGAGCAGTTCTTC
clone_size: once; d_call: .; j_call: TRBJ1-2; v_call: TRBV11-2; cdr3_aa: CASSPGGVGGYTF; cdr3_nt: TGTGCCAGCAGCCCCGGGGGGGTCGGTGGCTACACCTTC
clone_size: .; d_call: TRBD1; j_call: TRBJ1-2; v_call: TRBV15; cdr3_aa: CATSRAPTGDYGYTF; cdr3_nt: TGTGCCACCAGCAGAGCTCCGACAGGGGACTATGGCTACACCTTC
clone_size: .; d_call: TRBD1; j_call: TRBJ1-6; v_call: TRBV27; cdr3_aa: CASSWGTGGSPLHF; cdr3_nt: TGTGCCAGCAGTTGGGGGACAGGGGGCTCACCCCTCCACTTT
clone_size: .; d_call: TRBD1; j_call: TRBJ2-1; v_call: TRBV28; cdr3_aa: CASSDDRGSYNEQFF; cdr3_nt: TGTGCCAGCAGCGATGACAGGGGCTCCTACAATGAGCAGTTCTTC
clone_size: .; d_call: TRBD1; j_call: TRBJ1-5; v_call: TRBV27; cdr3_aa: CASSLVQGGQPQHF; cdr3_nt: TGTGCCAGCAGTTTAGTTCAGGGGGGTCAGCCCCAGCATTTT
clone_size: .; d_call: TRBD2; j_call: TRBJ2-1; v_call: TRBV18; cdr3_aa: CASSPRRLATENEQFF; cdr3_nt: TGTGCCAGCTCACCACGACGACTAGCGACCGAGAATGAGCAGTTCTTC
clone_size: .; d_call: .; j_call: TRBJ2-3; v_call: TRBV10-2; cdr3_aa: CASSVGSRADTQYF; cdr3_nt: TGCGCCAGCAGTGTGGGGAGCCGCGCAGATACGCAGTATTTT
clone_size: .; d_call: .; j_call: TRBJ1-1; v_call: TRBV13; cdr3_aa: CASSLDWGVKNTEAFF; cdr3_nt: TGTGCCAGCAGCTTAGACTGGGGGGTAAAAAACACTGAAGCTTTCTTT
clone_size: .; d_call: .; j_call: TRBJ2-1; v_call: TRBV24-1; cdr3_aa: CATSAGEFSGEQFF; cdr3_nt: TGTGCCACCAGTGCGGGGGAGTTTTCGGGGGAGCAGTTCTTC